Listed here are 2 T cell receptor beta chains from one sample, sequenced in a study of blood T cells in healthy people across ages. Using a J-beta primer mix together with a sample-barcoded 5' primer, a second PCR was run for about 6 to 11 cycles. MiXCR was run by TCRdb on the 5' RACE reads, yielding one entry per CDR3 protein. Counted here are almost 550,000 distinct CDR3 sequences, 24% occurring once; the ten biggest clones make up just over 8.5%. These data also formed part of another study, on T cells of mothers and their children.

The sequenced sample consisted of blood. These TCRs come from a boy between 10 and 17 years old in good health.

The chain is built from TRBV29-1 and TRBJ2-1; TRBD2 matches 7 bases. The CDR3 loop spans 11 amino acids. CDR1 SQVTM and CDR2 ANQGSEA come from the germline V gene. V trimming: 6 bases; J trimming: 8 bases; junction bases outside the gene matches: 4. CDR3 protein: CSVGGGDEQFF. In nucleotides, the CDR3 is TGCAGCGTGGGGGGGGGAGATGAGCAGTTCTTC.

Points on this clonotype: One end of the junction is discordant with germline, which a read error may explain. The CDR3 region has the DNA TGCGCCAGCAGCTTGGCCGCCAGCGGGGGGTACAGTGAGCAGTTCTTC. Its protein is CASSLAASGGYSEQFF. The chain uses TRBV5-1 and TRBJ2-1, with 9 bases aligning to TRBD2. The germline CDR1 and CDR2 sequences are SGHRS and YFSETQ. This CDR3 region has 16 residues.